This entry lists 15 T cell receptor beta chains sequenced from one sample in a study of T cell responses to AZD1222 COVID-19 vaccine. Here immunoSEQ multiplex PCR was the method, and the copy in TCRdb shows in-frame clones only, minus some. Of approximately 100,000 clones in the sample, more than 75% were seen once. The sequenced sample was peripheral blood, obtained 28 days after the second AZD1222 dose. The receptors derive from an adult who received the AZD1222 COVID-19 vaccine.

The genes are TRBV6-5 and TRBJ2-7; 7 nucleotides agree with TRBD1. The CDR3 is 13 residues long. CDR1 and CDR2 from the germline V gene are MNHEY and SVGAGI. The J segment lost 3 bases and the V segment lost 6 bases, leaving 5 bases of the junction unmatched. CDR3 amino acids: CASSNRGGYEQYF. In DNA, the CDR3 is TGTGCCAGCAGCAACAGGGGTGGCTACGAGCAGTACTTC.

The chain recombines TRBV7-8 with TRBJ2-7, with 14 positions matching TRBD2. Germline trimming cut 3 bases from V and 7 bases from J; bases unmatched to any gene: 5. Germline V CDR1 and CDR2: SGHVS, FQNEAQ. The CDR3 covers 15 residues. Written as DNA, the CDR3 is TGTGCCAGCAGCTTTGGGACTAGCGGGAGTTGGGAGCAGTACTTC. Its protein product is CASSFGTSGSWEQYF.

The chain has TRBV7-3 and TRBJ1-1; 8 nucleotides match TRBD1. The V gene's germline CDR1 is SGHTA and CDR2 FQGTGA. The CDR3 sequence is 12 residues long. The V gene end was trimmed by 4 bases and the J gene end by 8 bases; junction bases not matched to a gene: 3. Here the CDR3 reads CASSSRTGEAFF. The CDR3 DNA reads TGTGCCAGCAGCTCCCGGACAGGGGAAGCTTTCTTT.

The chain is built from TRBV6-6 and TRBJ2-3; 7 bases match TRBD1. J lost 2 bases, V lost 10 bases, and 3 bases had no gene match. Looked up from germline, CDR1 is MNHNY and CDR2 is SVGAGI (reference sequence). The CDR3 totals 12 residues. This CDR3 reads CATDRVTDTQYF. Here the CDR3 DNA reads TGTGCCACCGACAGGGTCACAGATACGCAGTATTTT.

The rearrangement links TRBV6-4 to TRBJ2-3; D remains ambiguous. CDR3 length: 14 amino acids. V was shortened by 0 bases and J by 5 bases, with 9 bases between the two germline ends. Germline V gene sequence: CDR1 MRHNA, CDR2 SNTAGT. CDR3 sequence (DNA): TGTGCCAGCAGTGACTCTTTCGCTCGAGATACGCAGTATTTT. Its translation: CASSDSFARDTQYF.

CDR3 sequence reads: CASSYANRGRTGNTIYF. The DNA for the CDR3 is TGTGCCAGCAGTTACGCGAACAGGGGCCGGACTGGAAACACCATATATTTT. This chain links TRBV6-2 or TRBV6-3 with TRBJ1-3; 7 nucleotides agree with TRBD1. CDR1 is MNHEY, CDR2 SVGEGT, per germline. The CDR3 loop spans 17 amino acids. Trimming removed 2 bases from V and 2 bases from J; junction bases left unmatched: 9.

This sequence joins TRBV3-1 (or the pseudogene TRBV3-2) and TRBJ1-4; D possibly corresponds to TRBD1 (6 bases). The CDR3 is 14 residues long. Germline loops: CDR1 LGHDT, CDR2 YNNKEL (reference sequence). The V and J ends lost 3 bases and 8 bases respectively, with 13 bases between them. CDR3 DNA: TGTGCCAGCAGCCAGGTTGGGGGGCCGGAAAAACTGTTTTTT. Residues: CASSQVGGPEKLFF.

V gene TRBV29-1 combines with J gene TRBJ1-4; TRBD1 aligns across 11 bases. J lost 12 bases, V lost 4 bases, and 7 bases had no gene match. The V gene's germline CDR1 is SQVTM and CDR2 ANQGSEA. This CDR3 is 13 amino acids long. For the CDR3, the DNA is TGCAGCGTTGCGGACAGGGGGCGATCTGAACTGTTTTTT. As protein: CSVADRGRSELFF.

V usage is TRBV28 and J usage is TRBJ2-1; 10 bases line up with TRBD2. The V segment lost 7 bases and the J segment 4 bases; nucleotides outside the gene matches: 4. Germline values: CDR1 MDHEN, CDR2 SYDVKM. This CDR3 contains 14 residues. CDR3 bases: TGTGCCAGCACCCCAGCGGGAGGGTACAATGAGCAGTTCTTC. It codes for CASTPAGGYNEQFF.

The J gene is TRBJ1-1, the V gene TRBV4-1, with 7 bases fitting TRBD1. The CDR3 is made up of 17 amino acids. Unmatched junction bases numbered 13, after V lost 4 bases and J lost 2 bases. CDR1 is MGHRA, CDR2 YSYEKL, per germline. CDR3 DNA sequence: TGCGCCAGCAGCCCCCGACCTACAGGGGTTTTTAACACTGAAGCTTTCTTT. Protein: CASSPRPTGVFNTEAFF.

V is TRBV11-3 and J is TRBJ2-1; weak D call: TRBD2 (5 bases). Germline CDR1 and CDR2: SGHNT and YENEEA. There are 12 residues in the CDR3. With 6 bases removed from V and 9 bases from J, the gap between germline ends came to 12 bases. DNA for the CDR3: TGTGCCAGCAGTTTTGGGGAGCGTGAGCAGTTCTTC. Protein: CASSFGEREQFF.

The rearrangement links TRBV18 to TRBJ2-7, with TRBD2 matching over 7 bases. The V segment lost 3 bases and the J segment 6 bases; nucleotides outside the gene matches: 14. The germline V gene has CDR1 KGHSH and CDR2 LQKENI. The CDR3 runs to 16 residues. The CDR3 DNA follows: TGTGCCAGCTCACCGGCGTGGTGGGGGACTAATGGCGAGCAGTACTTC. This sequence encodes CASSPAWWGTNGEQYF.

The gene calls are TRBV4-3 and TRBJ2-1, with D perhaps being TRBD1 or TRBD2 (6 bases each). The germline gives CDR1 LGHNA, CDR2 YSLEER. Trimming stripped 1 base from V and 8 bases from J, with 12 bases between. There are 14 residues in the CDR3. CDR3: CASSQVGGLDEQFF. For the CDR3, the DNA is TGCGCCAGCAGCCAAGTGGGGGGCTTGGATGAGCAGTTCTTC.

The rearrangement uses TRBV11-2 and TRBJ1-1; D unresolved. With 3 bases removed from V and 6 bases from J, the gap between germline ends came to 5 bases. CDR1 is SGHAT and CDR2 is FQNNGV in the germline V gene. There are 11 residues in the CDR3. In nucleotides, the CDR3 is TGTGCCAGCAGCTTTAGGGCTGAAGCTTTCTTT. Protein product: CASSFRAEAFF.

V is TRBV18 and J is TRBJ2-3; perhaps TRBD2 as D (5 bases). V lost 5 bases to trimming and J lost 5 bases, with 11 bases between them. This CDR3 has 13 amino acids. Per germline, CDR1 KGHSH and CDR2 LQKENI. The CDR3 DNA sequence: TGTGCCAGCTCAACCGGAGGAGAAGATACGCAGTATTTT. It is translated as CASSTGGEDTQYF.